This TCR beta chain derives from a study of cytomegalovirus exposure and HLA in healthy donors. Looking at the study overall: Within the Caucasian-associated ancestry cluster were approximately 77% of the roughly 380 genotyped donors.

Study conclusions and caveats: The authors judged a highly shared variant cluster likely a sequencing artifact. Most sequenced TCRs were rare (though some public TCRs occurred in many donors).

The germline gives CDR1 GTSNPN, CDR2 SVGIG (reference sequence). The CDR3 runs 15 residues. Between the trimmed V and J ends, which lost 3 bases and 4 bases, there was a span of 18 bases. The study ran its PCR with 60 Vbeta and 13 Jbeta primers. Repertoires were generated with immunoSEQ multiplex PCR, while TCRdb's copy carries only in-frame clones and drops some. The repertoire includes some 120,000 clones, 17% of them detected once, and 2.5% to 3% sits in the top ten. Donors sampled were nominally healthy, though unrecorded immune exposures were likely. Regarding this clone: Antigen: not known.

The sample comprised PBMCs. This TCR derives from a female donor in good health and CMV-seropositive. The rearrangement uses TRBV30 and TRBJ2-5; tentatively, D is TRBD1 (5 bases). The CDR3 bases are TGTGCCTGGAGAACAGGTTTGGTCGTACGAGAGACCCAGTACTTC. It encodes CAWRTGLVVRETQYF.